This T cell receptor beta chain appears in the sequencing data of a study of beta chain features in type 1 diabetes. Overall study results and limits: Type 1 diabetes patients had moderately but significantly shorter TCRB CDR3s in all four CD4+ subsets.

Expressed TCRB transcripts got sequenced, as all isolated RNA was reverse transcribed. Across stem cell-like memory T cell samples, reads averaged about 1.01 million. The data were produced by immunoSEQ multiplex PCR, yet TCRdb's version contains in-frame clones alone and is incomplete. The sample contains some 26,000 clones, 68% of which appear only once. Germline V gives CDR1 SGHAT, CDR2 FQNNGV. The CDR3 loop spans 13 amino acids. V was pared by 5 bases and J by 5 bases, with 10 bases between. As to this clone: Its antigen remains unknown.

Sorting with CD45RO/CCR7/CD25/CD127/CD95/CD27 yielded naive, central memory, regulatory and stem-like memory CD4+ cells. The genes are TRBV11-2 and TRBJ1-5, with a possible D match to TRBD1 (6 bases). Sequencing was carried out using stem cell memory CD4+ T cells from blood. This clonotype originated in a middle-aged woman with type 1 diabetes. The CDR3 region has the DNA TGTGCCAGCAGCGTGAACAGGGATCAGCCCCAGCATTTT. It translates to CASSVNRDQPQHF.